The 20 T cell receptor beta chains presented below share a single source sample, sequenced in a study of CD8+ T cells in alopecia areata. Following RNA extraction, reverse transcription yielded cDNA that acted as the sequencing template. Clones were read by immunoSEQ multiplex PCR, and TCRdb kept only the in-frame ones, dropping some. The table lists approximately 99,000 clones, over 55% of them singletons, with around 23% in the top ten. The material sequenced was NKG2D-low CD8+ T cells sorted from blood. The receptors come from a human donor with alopecia areata.

This clone was seen a few times. The chain is built from TRBV29-1 and TRBJ2-3; tentatively, D is TRBD1 (6 bases). The germline V gene has CDR1 SQVTM and CDR2 ANQGSEA. The CDR3 has 14 amino acids. V was trimmed by 7 bases and J by 3 bases, leaving 17 bases between them. The CDR3 spells CSGRQVGLTDTQYF. The CDR3 DNA is TGCAGCGGGAGACAGGTTGGCTTAACAGATACGCAGTATTTT.

The chain couples TRBV7-9 to TRBJ2-7; D is unresolved. This CDR3 is 13 amino acids long. Germline lookup yields CDR1 SEHNR and CDR2 FQNEAQ (reference sequence). V was pared by 5 bases and J by 6 bases, with 14 bases between. CDR3 in amino acids: CASSPLTWTEQYF. CDR3 nucleotide sequence: TGTGCCAGCAGCCCCCTCACATGGACCGAGCAGTACTTC. Together with reference TRBV7-9 and TRBJ2-7, the CDR3 gives the full variable domain: DTGVSQNPRHKITKRGQNVTFRCDPISEHNRLYWYRQTLGQGPEFLTYFQNEAQLEKSRLLSDRFSAERPKGSFSTLEIQRTEQGDSAMYLCASSPLTWTEQYFGPGTRLTVT.

The rearrangement uses TRBV7-2 and TRBJ2-2; D possibly uses TRBD1 or TRBD2 (7 bases each). This CDR3 spans 14 amino acids. CDR1 and CDR2 (germline): SGHTA, FQGNSA. The V end lost 10 bases, the J end lost 4 bases, and 16 bases lay between the germline ends. In nucleotides, the CDR3 is TGTGCCACCCAGGGGGGGGTTAGCACCGGGGAGCTGTTTTTT. Translating gives CATQGGVSTGELFF.

The rearrangement links TRBV7-9 to TRBJ1-1; tentatively, D is TRBD1 (5 bases). Trimming took off 2 bases at V and 8 bases at J, with 15 bases between the two ends. The CDR3 covers 14 residues. From germline, CDR1 is SEHNR and CDR2 FQNEAQ (reference sequence). CDR3 amino acids: CASSLLGVQAEAFF. CDR3 bases: TGTGCCAGCAGCTTACTGGGGGTACAGGCGGAAGCTTTCTTT.

This chain links TRBV2 with TRBJ2-1; D is possibly TRBD2 (5 bases). CDR1 is SNHLY and CDR2 is FYNNEI in the germline V gene. The CDR3 is made up of 12 amino acids. Trimming shortened V by 4 bases and J by 5 bases, and 6 bases separated the two germline ends. The DNA of the CDR3 is TGTGCCAGCAGTGGGGGAGACAATGAGCAGTTCTTC. It translates to CASSGGDNEQFF.

The chain couples TRBV7-9 to TRBJ2-7; D gene ambiguous. The CDR3 consists of 15 residues. From germline, CDR1 is SEHNR and CDR2 FQNEAQ (reference sequence). V was cut by 5 bases and J by 0 bases, with 14 bases left in between. As DNA, the CDR3 is TGTGCCAGCAGCCCTTCAGCGTCTAGCTCCTACGAGCAGTACTTC. Protein sequence: CASSPSASSSYEQYF. The whole variable domain, filled in from reference TRBV7-9 and TRBJ2-7, reads DTGVSQNPRHKITKRGQNVTFRCDPISEHNRLYWYRQTLGQGPEFLTYFQNEAQLEKSRLLSDRFSAERPKGSFSTLEIQRTEQGDSAMYLCASSPSASSSYEQYFGPGTRLTVT.

The chain carries TRBV4-1 and TRBJ1-2; the match to TRBD1 covers 7 bases. Losses at the gene ends were 4 bases for V and 6 bases for J; bases not matched to a gene: 11. The CDR3 sequence is 15 residues long. From germline, CDR1 is MGHRA and CDR2 YSYEKL. CDR3 DNA sequence: TGCGCCAGCAGCCCGACAGGGCCTACCGGTAATGGCTACACCTTC. This sequence encodes CASSPTGPTGNGYTF.

The chain recombines TRBV6-5 with TRBJ2-7; no definite D call. There are 12 residues in the CDR3. V lost 4 bases to trimming and J lost 5 bases, with 9 bases between them. Germline lookup yields CDR1 MNHEY and CDR2 SVGAGI. The CDR3 DNA is TGTGCCAGCAGTTCAGACGCGGACGAGCAGTACTTC. As protein: CASSSDADEQYF.

The V call is TRBV5-1, the J call TRBJ2-5; D not certain. The CDR3 sequence is 14 residues long. CDR1 SGHRS and CDR2 YFSETQ come from the germline V gene. The germline V and J ends were trimmed by 3 bases and 5 bases, with 14 bases remaining between them. The CDR3 DNA reads as TGCGCCAGCAGCTGGGTCCCCAAATGGGAGACCCAGTACTTC. This sequence encodes CASSWVPKWETQYF.

The rearrangement uses TRBV28 and TRBJ2-7, with unresolved D. Germline CDR1 MDHEN, CDR2 SYDVKM. The CDR3 totals 15 residues. V lost 2 bases, J lost 4 bases, and 15 bases lay in between. The CDR3 DNA reads TGTGCCAGCAGTTTACAGATTGGTATCGGGTACGAGCAGTACTTC. Protein product: CASSLQIGIGYEQYF.

For the CDR3, the DNA is TGTGCCAGCATGGAGGCAGGGAGAATAGTTGGGGAGCTGTTTTTT. Its protein product is CASMEAGRIVGELFF. The J gene is TRBJ2-2, the V gene TRBV6-5; D possibly uses TRBD1 or TRBD2 (5 bases each). Trimming removed 7 bases from V and 8 bases from J, with 20 bases in between. CDR1 is MNHEY and CDR2 is SVGAGI in the germline V gene. This CDR3 is built from 15 residues.

The J gene is TRBJ2-1, the V gene TRBV29-1; TRBD2 might be the D (5 bases). CDR3 length: 14 residues. Germline V lookup: CDR1 SQVTM, CDR2 ANQGSEA. Trimming stripped 5 bases from V and 5 bases from J, with 16 bases between. The CDR3 reads CSVRGRIKDNEQFF. Here the CDR3 DNA reads TGCAGCGTTCGCGGGCGGATAAAAGACAATGAGCAGTTCTTC.

This chain links TRBV7-9 with TRBJ2-3; D possibly corresponds to TRBD2 (6 bases). Trimming cost V 5 bases and J 0 bases, with 12 bases left between them. The CDR3 loop spans 15 amino acids. Per the germline V gene, CDR1 is SEHNR and CDR2 is FQNEAQ (reference sequence). The CDR3 DNA reads TGTGCCAGCAGCCCCCCTAGCGTAAGCACAGATACGCAGTATTTT. Translated, it gives CASSPPSVSTDTQYF.

The rearrangement joins TRBV2 to TRBJ2-7; D ambiguous. Germline CDR1 SNHLY, CDR2 FYNNEI. The CDR3 has 15 residues. Trimming removed 0 bases at V and 3 bases at J, with 12 bases between. The CDR3 reads CASSEAADGNYEQYF. The CDR3 DNA is TGTGCCAGCAGTGAAGCTGCGGACGGCAACTACGAGCAGTACTTC.

This clone has more than one count but fewer than ten. The J gene is TRBJ2-1, the V gene TRBV5-8; D is uncertain. CDR1 is SGHTS and CDR2 is YDEGEE in the germline V gene. The V gene lost 5 bases and the J gene lost 5 bases, with 8 bases spanning the gap. The CDR3 consists of 12 residues. The CDR3 is CASSSWNNEQFF. CDR3 DNA: TGTGCCAGCAGTTCCTGGAACAATGAGCAGTTCTTC. The full variable domain, rest sourced from reference TRBV5-8 and TRBJ2-1, is EAGVTQSPTHLIKTRGQQATLRCSPISGHTSVYWYQQALGLGLQFLLWYDEGEERNRGNFPPRFSGRQFPNYSSELNVNALELEDSALYLCASSSWNNEQFFGPGTRLTVL.

The chain couples TRBV6-6 to TRBJ1-1, with D possibly TRBD1 on 5 matching bases. The CDR3 is made up of 15 amino acids. The germline gives CDR1 MNHNY, CDR2 SVGAGI (reference sequence). The V end lost 2 bases, the J end lost 4 bases, and 14 bases lay between the germline ends. CDR3 protein: CASSYDLGAGTEAFF. CDR3 coding DNA: TGTGCCAGCAGTTACGATTTAGGGGCCGGCACTGAAGCTTTCTTT.

The J gene is TRBJ1-1, the V gene TRBV30; D might be TRBD1 (6 bases). Germline CDR1 GTSNPN, CDR2 SVGIG (reference sequence). The CDR3 is 15 amino acids. Trimming cost V 0 bases and J 4 bases, with 15 bases left between them. Written as DNA, the CDR3 is TGTGCCTGGAGTGTACCCTACAGGGCGGCCACTGAAGCTTTCTTT. This translates into CAWSVPYRAATEAFF. The whole variable domain, filled in from reference TRBV30 and TRBJ1-1, reads SQTIHQWPATLVQPVGSPLSLECTVEGTSNPNLYWYRQAAGRGLQLLFYSVGIGQISSEVPQNLSASRPQDRQFILSSKKLLLSDSGFYLCAWSVPYRAATEAFFGQGTRLTVV.

The rearrangement uses TRBV4-1 and TRBJ2-7; D could derive from TRBD1 or TRBD2 (5 bases each). The V end lost 1 base, the J end lost 2 bases, and 12 bases lay between the germline ends. The germline CDR1 and CDR2 sequences are MGHRA and YSYEKL. The CDR3 contains 15 residues. Here the CDR3 reads CASSQVGRVAYEQYF. The CDR3 nucleotides read TGCGCCAGCAGCCAAGTGGGGCGGGTGGCCTACGAGCAGTACTTC.

Only a few counts were recorded for this clone. The gene calls are TRBV6-4 and TRBJ1-5; TRBD1 agrees at 8 bases. Germline lookup yields CDR1 MRHNA and CDR2 SNTAGT. CDR3 length: 13 amino acids. Trimming at V came to 6 bases and at J to 7 bases, leaving 5 bases not matched to a gene. CDR3 sequence reads: CASRDRARQPQHF. CDR3 sequence (DNA): TGTGCCAGCAGGGACAGGGCTCGGCAGCCCCAGCATTTT.

This clone was picked up a small number of times. J is TRBJ2-7 and V is TRBV27; 7 bases are shared with TRBD2. Germline trimming cut 6 bases from V and 2 bases from J; bases unmatched to any gene: 10. Germline V gives CDR1 MNHEY, CDR2 SMNVEV (reference sequence). There are 15 residues in the CDR3. CDR3: CASSLGGPGAYEQYF. DNA of the CDR3: TGTGCCAGCAGCTTGGGAGGGCCGGGGGCCTACGAGCAGTACTTC.